This T cell receptor (beta chain) originates from a study of blood T cells in healthy people across ages (dated by TCRdb to the mid-2010s). At the level of the whole study: In model experiments, template switching captured roughly one uniquely barcoded TCR beta cDNA molecule for every two T cells. To avoid experimental bias, donors of different ages were distributed randomly across sequencing lanes. The donors were split into four age groups: young (average around 15 years), middle-aged (39), aged (around 67) and long-lived (approximately 89). The study analyzed two additional independent replicas of 1 million unique cDNA reads from the same blood draw for two donors, one aged 18 to 30 and one aged 80 or older. Using deep sequencing normalized with unique cDNA molecular identifiers, the study measured how TCR beta repertoire diversity changes with age. Study-wide conclusions, independent of this receptor: Conclusive comparison of naive and antigen-experienced compartments was prevented by the profiling of bulk unsorted PBMCs. Compared with the aged group, more naive CD4+ T cells, fewer expanded clones and increased TCR diversity were shown by the long-lived group, suggesting age selection. Observed TCR beta diversity correlated strongly with the percentage of naive T cells measured by flow cytometry. Estimates of total diversity from one million sequenced T cells were regarded as lower bounds and underestimates. As age increased, observed TCR beta diversity per million T cells dropped in a roughly linear way, and a significant reduction was already evident by age approximately 40. Because donor CMV infection status was unknown, age-related changes in expanded clonotypes were potentially confounded.

Regarding this clonotype: The specificity of this receptor is unknown. Within one base of it there is no much larger clone, and no base qualities were kept.

Libraries were prepared through 5' RACE. Sequenced using an Illumina HiSeq 2500. The second PCR ran for roughly 7 to 12 cycles and used a J-beta primer mix along with a sample-barcoded 5' primer. A template-switch 5' adaptor carrying 12 random nucleotides introduced a unique molecular identifier onto each TCR beta cDNA molecule. Each sample yielded at least 2.5 million CDR3-containing paired-end reads. First-strand cDNA synthesis was performed from all RNA using the Mint cDNA synthesis kit, with priming by a TRBC-specific oligonucleotide. All cDNA was treated with uracil-DNA glycosylase and then went through a first 18-cycle PCR with the universal primers M1SS and BC2_uni_R. As for the authors' bioinformatics: Each sample was normalized by randomly selecting 1 million high-quality reads, each carrying a distinct molecular identifier. Reads sharing molecular identifiers were discarded rather than binned into consensus sequences. CDR3 identification, clonotype clustering and error correction used MiTCR with a Q25 quality threshold and the strictest error-elimination algorithm. A nonparametric unseen species model with Euler transformation was used to estimate a lower bound on total TCR beta diversity. Starting from the raw public reads, TCRdb applied fastp trimming at Q25, assembled clones with MiXCR and retained in-frame beta chains. A single entry per CDR3 protein holds the most common genes and DNA from its merged rows. TCRdb's processing, not the authors' own work, is the source of the V and J calls. The sample table holds about 1,400,000 distinct CDR3 sequences, of which 35% to 45% were seen once. The ten largest clones capture 7.9% of the sample.

Systemically healthy Caucasian individuals from Russia, roughly 40 in total and aged about 6 to 90 years, were included as donors. Each donor gave around 9.8 milliliters of peripheral blood, collected into EDTA-treated Vacutainer tubes. Ficoll-Paque density-gradient centrifugation was used to isolate PBMCs, with at least 7 million per sample. Trizol reagent was used to extract total RNA from PBMCs, with at least 5.5 micrograms per sample. The percentages of naive CD45RAhigh/CD27high T cells were determined by flow cytometry on a PBMC aliquot from every donor. The CDR3, from cysteine to phenylalanine, totals 15 residues. CDR3 DNA only is kept here, 45 bases in frame from base 1. The germline V gene specifies SNHLY as CDR1 and FYNNEI as CDR2.

The receptor's source is a woman aged 18 to 35 in good health. Sample: blood. The chain was built from TRBV2 and TRBJ2-5, with TRBD1 identical over 10 junction bases. The J call may be in error: the DNA end matches TRBJ2-7 better. The bases are TGTGCCAGCAGTCCCGGGGGACAGGGGAAATACGAGCAGTACTTC. Its protein reads: CASSPGGQGKYEQYF.